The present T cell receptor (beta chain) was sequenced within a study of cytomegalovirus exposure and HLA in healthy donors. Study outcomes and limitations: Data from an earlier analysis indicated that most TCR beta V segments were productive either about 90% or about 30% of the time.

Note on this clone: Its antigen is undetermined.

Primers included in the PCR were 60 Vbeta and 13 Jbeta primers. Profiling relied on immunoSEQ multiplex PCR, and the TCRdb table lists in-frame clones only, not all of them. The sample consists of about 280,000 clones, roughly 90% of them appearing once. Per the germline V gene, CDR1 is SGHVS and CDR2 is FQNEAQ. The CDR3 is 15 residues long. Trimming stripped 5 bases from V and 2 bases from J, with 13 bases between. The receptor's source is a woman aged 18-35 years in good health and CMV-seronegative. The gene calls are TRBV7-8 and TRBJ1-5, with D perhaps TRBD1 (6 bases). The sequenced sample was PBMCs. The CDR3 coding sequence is TGTGCCAGCAGCACCACAGGGCGAGGCAATCAGCCCCAGCATTTT. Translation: CASSTTGRGNQPQHF.